The sequence of this TCR beta chain was determined in a study of PD-1 blockade in classical Hodgkin lymphoma. Findings of the study overall: When set against healthy donors, newly diagnosed patients were reported to show lower baseline TCR diversity.

As regards this clone: What it recognizes is unknown.

The assay was immunoSEQ multiplex PCR, and TCRdb's table has in-frame clones only and misses some. The table shows 15,000 to 20,000 clones, with around 76% occurring only once. This CDR3 is built from 11 residues. Germline lookup yields CDR1 SGHRS and CDR2 YFSETQ. The V and J ends lost 3 bases and 3 bases respectively, with 3 bases between them. Time point here: cycle 4 day 1 (C4D1), after less than 7 weeks of nivolumab. In every patient, relapse followed autologous stem cell transplantation, while exposure to brentuximab vedotin differed. The chain has TRBV5-1 and TRBJ2-5; D unclear. This specimen was peripheral blood mononuclear cells (PBMCs), taken before the fourth cycle of nivolumab. The receptor was derived from a human donor with classical Hodgkin lymphoma. The CDR3 here is CASSSKETQYF. CDR3 in DNA: TGCGCCAGCAGCTCAAAAGAGACCCAGTACTTC.